These T cell receptor beta chains were read from a single sample in a study of blood T cell repertoires in COVID-19. Produced via immunoSEQ multiplex PCR; TCRdb's table is partial and in-frame only. The table shows about 97,000 clones, with around nine tenths occurring only once. The material sequenced was peripheral blood. The origin of the receptors is a man aged 45-65 years with active COVID-19. The CDR3 runs from the conserved cysteine through the conserved F or W. The D gene is left open where the match is weak. Size values are once, few and many counts, or a class for expanded clones, and some rows have none.

D,size,V,J,DNA,CDR3
NA,NA,TRBV6-5,TRBJ2-3,TGTGCCAGCAGTTCTAGAGCGGATACGCAGTATTTT,CASSSRADTQYF
TRBD2,NA,TRBV7-2,TRBJ2-3,TGTGCCAGCAGCTGGGGACTAGCGGGGATAACAGATACGCAGTATTTT,CASSWGLAGITDTQYF
TRBD2,NA,TRBV19,TRBJ2-2,TGTGCCACCACAAGGGTAGCGGGGCTCATAATGGGCACCGGGGAGCTGTTTTTT,CATTRVAGLIMGTGELFF
TRBD2,once,TRBV11-2,TRBJ2-3,TGTGCCAGCAGCTTATCGCGGGGGGGAGGGTCAGATACGCAGTATTTT,CASSLSRGGGSDTQYF
TRBD1,NA,TRBV20-1,TRBJ1-2,TGCAGTGCAGGGACAGGCCTTATCACCTTC,CSAGTGLITF
TRBD1,NA,TRBV13,TRBJ1-2,TGTGCCAGCAGCACCTTGGGACAGGGTTGGGGTGGCTACACCTTC,CASSTLGQGWGGYTF
TRBD1,NA,TRBV7-3,TRBJ2-2,TGTGCCAGCAGCTCCGGACAGGTGAACACCGGGGAGCTGTTTTTT,CASSSGQVNTGELFF
NA,NA,TRBV5-4,TRBJ2-3,TGTGCCAGCAGCTTGGCTCTGGGAGCAGATACGCAGTATTTT,CASSLALGADTQYF
NA,NA,TRBV6-1,TRBJ1-6,TGTGCCAGCAGTGAAGCGTTAACAGCTAATTCACCCCTCCACTTT,CASSEALTANSPLHF
TRBD1,NA,TRBV6-4,TRBJ1-6,TGTGCCAGCAGTGAGCCCGACAGGGGAGGTTCACCCCTCCACTTT,CASSEPDRGGSPLHF
NA,NA,TRBV27,TRBJ1-5,TGTGCCAGCAGTTCGTACAGGTCCCCGAACAATCAGCCCCAGCATTTT,CASSSYRSPNNQPQHF
NA,NA,TRBV4-1,TRBJ1-2,TGCGCCAGCAGCCAGGTGGAGGGCGACTATGGCTACACCTTC,CASSQVEGDYGYTF
NA,NA,TRBV25-1,TRBJ1-1,TGTGCCAGCAGCATCCTTGGGCCGAACACTGAAGCTTTCTTT,CASSILGPNTEAFF
TRBD1,NA,TRBV29-1,TRBJ2-7,TGCAGCGTTGAATTAGGGGGCCGATCCTACGAGCAGTACTTC,CSVELGGRSYEQYF
NA,NA,TRBV12-3/TRBV12-4,TRBJ2-7,TGTGCCAGCAGTTCCTCCAGCTCCTACGAGCAGTACTTC,CASSSSSSYEQYF
NA,NA,TRBV4-1,TRBJ2-1,TGCGCCAGCAGCCGCGGGCGCCGCAATGAGCAGTTCTTC,CASSRGRRNEQFF
TRBD1,NA,TRBV7-2,TRBJ2-7,TGTGCCAGCAGCCCCGCATCGGGACAGAAGTCCTACGAGCAGTACTTC,CASSPASGQKSYEQYF
NA,NA,TRBV4-2,TRBJ1-1,TGTGCCAGCAGCCGAGGGGACATAGGCACTGAAGCTTTCTTT,CASSRGDIGTEAFF
NA,NA,TRBV7-9,TRBJ1-2,TGTGCCAGCAGCCCGGGGGACTATGGCTACACCTTC,CASSPGDYGYTF
NA,NA,TRBV7-2,TRBJ1-5,TGTGCCAGCAGCATGGGCCTTCCGAATCAGCCCCAGCATTTT,CASSMGLPNQPQHF
NA,NA,TRBV18,TRBJ1-1,TGTGCCAGCTCCCAACTGGGAGGGTTGAACACTGAAGCTTTCTTT,CASSQLGGLNTEAFF
NA,NA,TRBV4-1,TRBJ2-2,TGCGCCAGCAGCCAAGTATGGAGGGACACCGGGGAGCTGTTTTTT,CASSQVWRDTGELFF
TRBD1,NA,TRBV20-1,TRBJ2-7,TGCAGTGCGAGGACAGGGGACGAGCAGTACTTC,CSARTGDEQYF
NA,NA,TRBV9,TRBJ2-3,TGTGCCAGCAGCGTTCACGCGGGGAACACAGATACGCAGTATTTT,CASSVHAGNTDTQYF
NA,NA,TRBV27,TRBJ1-1,TGTGCCAGCAGTTTCTCGGGGGCTGAAGCTTTCTTT,CASSFSGAEAFF